Given below is one TCR beta chain in context. The source of the sample is a study of radiotherapy plus CTLA-4 blockade in lung cancer. The germline gives CDR1 MDHEN, CDR2 SYDVKM. V dropped 6 bases and J dropped 7 bases, with 22 bases sitting between them. CDR3 length: 16 amino acids. TCRdb's copy holds only in-frame clones and misses some; the assay was immunoSEQ multiplex PCR. Of more than 75,000 clones listed, 60% to 75% were seen once; the top ten hold approximately 2.6%. This chain joins TRBV28 and TRBJ2-1, with a weak D call TRBD2 (6 bases). The source of this sequence is a human donor with non-small cell lung cancer who had a partial response to radiotherapy plus ipilimumab. Some clones in this sample may be carry-over from other donors' samples. The specimen comprised peripheral blood, sampled from a patient treated with radiotherapy plus ipilimumab. The CDR3 protein is CASRRAGGVGPNEQFF. Here the CDR3 DNA reads TGTGCCAGCAGACGAGCCGGGGGTGTCGGTCCGAATGAGCAGTTCTTC.